This TCR beta chain came from a study of tumor-infiltrating lymphocytes in primary liver carcinoma. Starting material of roughly 550 ng total RNA yielded TCR beta cDNA via a constant-region primer. For TCR beta, libraries were produced by three nested multiplex PCR rounds using slightly modified ARM-PCR. In the first two PCR rounds, TRBV1-TRBV30 forward primers were paired with a C-beta reverse primer, and each round lasted roughly 9 cycles. TCRdb called the multiplex PCR reads again in MiXCR, with one record for every CDR3 protein. The profile shows more than 100,000 distinct CDR3 sequences, less than 80% of them singletons. Of note for this clonotype: A clone one base away is much larger, so this may be a read error. The CDR3 carries no conserved terminal phenylalanine or tryptophan, so it likely arises from a read error.

Per germline, CDR1 SGHKS and CDR2 YYEKEE (reference sequence). This CDR3 has 15 amino acids. Germline trimming cut 4 bases from V and 4 bases from J; bases unmatched to any gene: 8. Starting material for RNA and DNA co-extraction consisted of about 20-33 mg of unsorted bulk tissue. Those patients suffered from chronic HBV infection and were treatment-naive. Sequences were obtained from liver tumor tissue from sampling region 1. Subset given: tumor region T1, superior pole. This clonotype originated in a woman aged 55 to 70 with primary liver carcinoma and hepatitis B virus infection. The chain employs TRBV5-5 and TRBJ2-7, with TRBD1 matching over 10 bases. DNA of the CDR3: TGTGCCAGCAGCCGGGAGGGGACAGGGGCTTACGAGCAGTACATC. Its translation is CASSREGTGAYEQYI.